This is a list of T cell receptor beta chains from one sample in a study of CXCR3-negative and CXCR3-positive naive CD8 T cells. TCRdb reworked the 5' RACE reads into one entry per CDR3 protein, no DNA. The sample holds about 43,000 distinct CDR3 sequences. The sequenced sample consisted of memory CD8+ T cells from blood. The receptors were gathered from a human donor in good health. Some clones in this sample may be carry-over from other donors' samples. CDR3s include the opening cysteine and the closing phenylalanine or tryptophan. Fields, in order: CDR3 length, V gene, J gene, CDR3 protein.

len: 18
v_gene: TRBV6-2/TRBV6-3
j_gene: TRBJ2-5
CDR3aa: CASSYSRGLAGVRETQYF

len: 15
v_gene: TRBV10-3
j_gene: TRBJ2-3
CDR3aa: CAISESTVSTDTQYF

len: 15
v_gene: TRBV6-2/TRBV6-3
j_gene: TRBJ2-7
CDR3aa: CASKARWAGSYEQYF

len: 14
v_gene: TRBV7-9
j_gene: TRBJ2-1
CDR3aa: CASSPKVMVNEQFF

len: 12
v_gene: TRBV29-1
j_gene: TRBJ2-7
CDR3aa: CSAQGAYYEQYF

len: 17
v_gene: TRBV7-9
j_gene: TRBJ1-4
CDR3aa: CASSWENNRAANEKLFF

len: 15
v_gene: TRBV3-1
j_gene: TRBJ2-7
CDR3aa: CASSLTAGGSYEQYF

len: 21
v_gene: TRBV9
j_gene: TRBJ2-1
CDR3aa: CASSVVQDFGTSGGPHNEQFF

len: 12
v_gene: TRBV5-1
j_gene: TRBJ2-7
CDR3aa: CASISTSYEQYF

len: 17
v_gene: TRBV5-5
j_gene: TRBJ2-3
CDR3aa: CASSHHRGLTMTDTQYF

len: 15
v_gene: TRBV9
j_gene: TRBJ1-1
CDR3aa: CASVRQGAVGTEAFF

len: 12
v_gene: TRBV7-2
j_gene: TRBJ2-1
CDR3aa: CASSLGVHEQFF

len: 15
v_gene: TRBV6-2/TRBV6-3
j_gene: TRBJ2-7
CDR3aa: CASSSGDSIVYEQYF

len: 19
v_gene: TRBV6-5
j_gene: TRBJ1-1
CDR3aa: CASSWDRGQTMEGNTEAFF

len: 16
v_gene: TRBV10-3
j_gene: TRBJ2-1
CDR3aa: CAISETQLSSYNEQFF

len: 15
v_gene: TRBV7-9
j_gene: TRBJ2-7
CDR3aa: CASSLAVGLDYEQYF

len: 13
v_gene: TRBV19
j_gene: TRBJ2-7
CDR3aa: CASSMWRSDEQYF

len: 15
v_gene: TRBV10-2
j_gene: TRBJ2-7
CDR3aa: CASSDHAGGPGEQYF

len: 15
v_gene: TRBV12-3/TRBV12-4
j_gene: TRBJ2-7
CDR3aa: CASSSLTSGRSEQYF

len: 13
v_gene: TRBV9
j_gene: TRBJ2-1
CDR3aa: CASSVGYRSEQFF

len: 14
v_gene: TRBV6-2/TRBV6-3
j_gene: TRBJ2-3
CDR3aa: CASIYYPSTDTQYF

len: 13
v_gene: TRBV11-2
j_gene: TRBJ2-1
CDR3aa: CASSLSGGTSKFF

len: 17
v_gene: TRBV6-6
j_gene: TRBJ2-7
CDR3aa: CASSAYLRAFSSYEQYF

len: 12
v_gene: TRBV15
j_gene: TRBJ1-1
CDR3aa: CATSPGATEAFF

len: 13
v_gene: TRBV7-9
j_gene: TRBJ2-7
CDR3aa: CASSPRQGYEQYF